Listed here are 32 T cell receptor beta chains from one sample, sequenced in a study of T cell responses to AZD1222 COVID-19 vaccine. Sequencing used immunoSEQ multiplex PCR; TCRdb keeps in-frame clones, though not all of them. This table holds 100,000 to 150,000 clones, about 92% found once. The source was peripheral blood, collected on day 0 of MenACWY control vaccination. These receptors came from an adult in good health.

This sequence joins TRBV6-6 and TRBJ1-5; 9 nucleotides match TRBD1. The J segment lost 4 bases and the V segment lost 2 bases, leaving 6 bases of the junction unmatched. This CDR3 has 16 residues. Per the germline V gene, CDR1 is MNHNY and CDR2 is SVGAGI (reference sequence). CDR3 in amino acids: CASSYDGTGMNQPQHF. As DNA, the CDR3 is TGTGCCAGCAGTTACGACGGGACAGGGATGAATCAGCCCCAGCATTTT.

CDR3 coding DNA: TGTGCCAGCAGCTTAGATCGCCCAAAGCCCCAGTACTTC. Protein: CASSLDRPKPQYF. This chain connects TRBV7-6 to TRBJ2-5, with D uncertain. Germline CDR1 is SGHVS and CDR2 is FNYEAQ. V was cut by 1 base and J by 9 bases, with 12 bases left in between. This CDR3 has 13 residues.

This clone was seen just once. The chain couples TRBV3-1 (or the pseudogene TRBV3-2) to TRBJ1-1; D might be TRBD1 (5 bases). V shed 6 bases and J shed 5 bases, with 19 bases lying between them. CDR3 length equals 15 residues. CDR1 and CDR2 (germline): LGHDT, YNNKEL (reference sequence). CDR3 loop: CASRTVWGLVTEAFF. CDR3 DNA: TGTGCCAGCAGGACCGTCTGGGGGTTGGTGACTGAAGCTTTCTTT.

The chain uses TRBV24-1 and TRBJ2-3, with 9 bases lining up with TRBD1. CDR1 is KGHDR, CDR2 SFDVKD, per germline. This CDR3 is built from 16 residues. Trimming removed 3 bases from V and 2 bases from J; junction bases left unmatched: 5. The CDR3 here is CATSDRTGEITDTQYF. The CDR3, as DNA: TGTGCCACCAGTGATAGGACAGGGGAAATCACAGATACGCAGTATTTT.

This chain links TRBV9 with TRBJ2-1; no firm D call. This CDR3 contains 14 residues. Trimming took off 4 bases at V and 4 bases at J, with 12 bases between the two ends. The V gene's germline CDR1 is SGDLS and CDR2 YYNGEE. CDR3: CASSTRTAYNEQFF. CDR3 in DNA: TGTGCCAGCAGCACCCGGACGGCGTACAATGAGCAGTTCTTC.

This clone was seen more than once but under ten times. The rearrangement joins TRBV7-9 to TRBJ2-7; a weak D match, TRBD1 (6 bases). Germline V gene sequence: CDR1 SEHNR, CDR2 FQNEAQ (reference sequence). This CDR3 comprises 15 residues. V gave up 1 base and J gave up 3 bases, with 13 bases separating them. The CDR3 bases are TGTGCCAGCAGCTTAGTTTCAGGGGTTCTCTACGAGCAGTACTTC. Translated, it gives CASSLVSGVLYEQYF.

This clone was counted a single time. The chain combines TRBV18 with TRBJ1-4; no clear D gene. Germline CDR1 and CDR2: KGHSH and LQKENI. Trimming shortened V by 0 bases and J by 3 bases, and 8 bases separated the two germline ends. This CDR3 contains 15 residues. In DNA form, the CDR3 reads TGTGCCAGCTCACCACCCCAACCCTCTAATGAAAAACTGTTTTTT. Amino acid sequence: CASSPPQPSNEKLFF.

The gene calls are TRBV4-3 and TRBJ1-1; D remains ambiguous. CDR1 LGHNA and CDR2 YSLEER come from the germline V gene. Trimming stripped 0 bases from V and 7 bases from J, with 18 bases between. The CDR3 runs to 16 residues. CDR3 in amino acids: CASSQDYFLVEGEAFF. DNA for the CDR3: TGCGCCAGCAGCCAAGATTATTTTTTGGTAGAGGGTGAAGCTTTCTTT.

The chain has TRBV27 and TRBJ2-7, with D perhaps matching TRBD2 (6 bases). Germline loops: CDR1 MNHEY, CDR2 SMNVEV (reference sequence). V lost 6 bases to trimming and J lost 0 bases, with 12 bases between them. There are 14 residues in the CDR3. The CDR3 DNA reads as TGTGCCAGCAGATCGGGACTCATCTCCTACGAGCAGTACTTC. Its translation: CASRSGLISYEQYF.

This clone has a single count. The rearrangement uses TRBV11-2 and TRBJ2-7, with TRBD2 identical over 10 bases. The germline CDR1 and CDR2 sequences are SGHAT and FQNNGV. The CDR3 totals 15 residues. Losses at the gene ends were 1 base for V and 2 bases for J; bases not matched to a gene: 2. The CDR3 bases are TGTGCCAGCAGCTTAGCTAGCGGGGGAACCTACGAGCAGTACTTC. This sequence encodes CASSLASGGTYEQYF. Combining the CDR3 with reference TRBV11-2 and TRBJ2-7 gives the whole variable domain EAGVAQSPRYKIIEKRQSVAFWCNPISGHATLYWYQQILGQGPKLLIQFQNNGVVDDSQLPKDRFSAERLKGVDSTLKIQPAKLEDSAVYLCASSLASGGTYEQYFGPGTRLTVT.

The V and J genes are TRBV19 and TRBJ2-5, with D possibly matching TRBD1 (6 bases). V was clipped by 9 bases and J by 0 bases, with 14 bases between them. The CDR3 totals 14 residues. CDR1 and CDR2 (germline): LNHDA, SQIVND (reference sequence). DNA for the CDR3: TGTGCCAGCGGACAGTTTCGGAACCAAGAGACCCAGTACTTC. Its protein product is CASGQFRNQETQYF. Filled out from reference TRBV19 and TRBJ2-5, the complete variable domain reads DGGITQSPKYLFRKEGQNVTLSCEQNLNHDAMYWYRQDPGQGLRLIYYSQIVNDFQKGDIAEGYSVSREKKESFPLTVTSAQKNPTAFYLCASGQFRNQETQYFGPGTRLLVL.

The gene calls are TRBV5-6 and TRBJ1-2; 10 bases are a match to TRBD1. The germline gives CDR1 SGHDT, CDR2 YYEEEE. The CDR3 has 15 amino acids. V gave up 1 base and J gave up 3 bases; unmatched junction bases: 3. The CDR3 DNA follows: TGTGCCAGCAGCTTGCAGACAGGGGGCTACTATGGCTACACCTTC. Protein product: CASSLQTGGYYGYTF.

This clone was seen more than once but under ten times. This chain uses TRBV7-2 with TRBJ2-7; D tentatively fits TRBD1 or TRBD2 (5 bases each). V was pared by 5 bases and J by 4 bases, with 15 bases between. Germline lookup yields CDR1 SGHTA and CDR2 FQGNSA. The CDR3 runs to 14 residues. CDR3 sequence: CASSRGPMEYEQYF. CDR3 in DNA: TGTGCCAGCAGCCGGGGACCCATGGAGTACGAGCAGTACTTC.

The chain recombines TRBV6-6 with TRBJ2-2; possible D gene TRBD1, 5 bases. Per germline, CDR1 MNHNY and CDR2 SVGAGI (reference sequence). Trimming stripped 8 bases from V and 0 bases from J, with 10 bases between. This CDR3 is 14 amino acids long. In DNA form, the CDR3 reads TGTGCCAGCGTGAGACAGACGAACACCGGGGAGCTGTTTTTT. The encoded protein is CASVRQTNTGELFF.

V and J are TRBV3-1 (or the pseudogene TRBV3-2) and TRBJ2-3, with D maybe TRBD2 (5 bases). CDR3 length: 14 amino acids. V shed 5 bases and J shed 3 bases, with 12 bases lying between them. Germline loops: CDR1 LGHDT, CDR2 YNNKEL (reference sequence). The CDR3 protein is CASSYLGATDTQYF. CDR3 coding DNA: TGTGCCAGCAGCTATTTGGGAGCTACAGATACGCAGTATTTT.

CDR3: CASGWPSSGHSYNEQFF. Written as DNA, the CDR3 is TGTGCCAGCGGATGGCCTAGTTCGGGACATAGCTACAATGAGCAGTTCTTC. The V gene is TRBV25-1, the J gene TRBJ2-1; D might be TRBD1 (6 bases). The CDR3 has 17 residues. Germline lookup yields CDR1 MGHDK and CDR2 SYGVNS. V lost 8 bases, J lost 3 bases, and 23 bases lay in between.

This chain joins TRBV5-5 and TRBJ1-5; D gene ambiguous. Between the trimmed V and J ends, which lost 0 bases and 5 bases, there was a span of 9 bases. Germline V gives CDR1 SGHKS, CDR2 YYEKEE (reference sequence). There are 14 residues in the CDR3. The CDR3 DNA reads as TGTGCCAGCAGCTTGGTACAAGGGCATCAGCCCCAGCATTTT. As protein: CASSLVQGHQPQHF.

The rearrangement joins TRBV11-3 to TRBJ2-1, with 7 bases fitting TRBD1. This CDR3 region has 12 residues. V was pared by 4 bases and J by 6 bases, with 0 bases of the junction left unmatched. Germline-derived CDR1 and CDR2 are SGHNT and YENEEA. CDR3 sequence: CASSYRGNEQFF. The CDR3 nucleotides read TGTGCCAGCAGCTACAGGGGCAATGAGCAGTTCTTC.

The chain employs TRBV28 and TRBJ2-7, with D unresolved. The CDR3 consists of 17 residues. Germline V gene data show CDR1 as MDHEN and CDR2 as SYDVKM. The V gene lost 2 bases and the J gene lost 3 bases, with 20 bases spanning the gap. CDR3: CASSLEPGRKKGYEQYV. CDR3 coding DNA: TGTGCCAGCAGTTTAGAGCCAGGACGAAAAAAAGGCTACGAGCAGTACGTC.

The chain joins TRBV10-2 to TRBJ2-2; D is uncertain. The CDR3 runs to 14 residues. V was trimmed by 0 bases and J by 6 bases, leaving 8 bases between them. CDR1 WSHSY and CDR2 SAAADI come from the germline V gene. The CDR3 spells CASSESGSAGELFF. The CDR3 DNA reads as TGCGCCAGCAGTGAGTCGGGGTCAGCCGGGGAGCTGTTTTTT.

The chain is built from TRBV7-2 and TRBJ1-2; D is unresolved. Germline lookup yields CDR1 SGHTA and CDR2 FQGNSA. The CDR3 consists of 14 residues. V shed 3 bases and J shed 0 bases, with 8 bases lying between them. DNA for the CDR3: TGTGCCAGCAGCTTTTCCACAGCTAACTATGGCTACACCTTC. It encodes CASSFSTANYGYTF.

This chain links TRBV20-1 with TRBJ1-2, with D hard to call. The CDR3 has 11 residues. Trimming took off 7 bases at V and 4 bases at J, with 10 bases between the two ends. From germline, CDR1 is DFQATT and CDR2 SNEGSKA (reference sequence). The CDR3 bases are TGCAGTGGCCCGGGATCCTATGGCTACACCTTC. Translated, it gives CSGPGSYGYTF.

The rearrangement links TRBV7-2 to TRBJ2-2; D call uncertain. This CDR3 has 12 residues. Germline-derived CDR1 and CDR2 are SGHTA and FQGNSA. V gave up 4 bases and J gave up 2 bases, with 2 bases separating them. The CDR3 bases are TGTGCCAGCAGCTCAAACACCGGGGAGCTGTTTTTT. This translates into CASSSNTGELFF.

The genes are TRBV19 and TRBJ1-5, with no clear D. Trimming cost V 3 bases and J 0 bases, with 9 bases left between them. This CDR3 has 15 amino acids. Germline V gives CDR1 LNHDA, CDR2 SQIVND (reference sequence). The DNA for the CDR3 is TGTGCCAGTAGTATTTGGGGTGGTAGCAATCAGCCCCAGCATTTT. Residues: CASSIWGGSNQPQHF.

The chain recombines TRBV28 with TRBJ2-7, with 8 bases matching TRBD2. The CDR3 contains 16 residues. V shed 6 bases, J shed 1 base, and the junction held 11 bases outside the gene matches. The germline CDR1 and CDR2 sequences are MDHEN and SYDVKM. In nucleotides, the CDR3 is TGTGCCAGCAGCTACCAACTAGCGGCCACGTCCTACGAGCAGTACTTC. This gives the protein CASSYQLAATSYEQYF.

CDR3 loop: CAISDPGQGARGYTF. As DNA, the CDR3 is TGTGCCATCAGTGACCCGGGACAGGGGGCTCGTGGCTACACCTTC. The genes are TRBV10-3 and TRBJ1-2, with 12 positions matching TRBD1. Per the germline V gene, CDR1 is ENHRY and CDR2 is SYGVKD. V shed 3 bases and J 7 bases; nucleotides not matched to a gene: 6. This CDR3 comprises 15 residues.

The CDR3 nucleotides are TGCGGATCCCCTAGCGGCAATGAGCAGTTCTTC. This translates into CGSPSGNEQFF. The chain is built from TRBV20-1 and TRBJ2-1; 7 nucleotides line up with TRBD2. This CDR3 is 11 amino acids long. CDR1 and CDR2 from the germline V gene are DFQATT and SNEGSKA (reference sequence).

CDR3 sequence: CASSRTTNNEQFF. The CDR3 DNA follows: TGCGCCAGCAGCAGGACTACCAACAATGAGCAGTTCTTC. The chain has TRBV5-1 and TRBJ2-1; maybe TRBD2 (6 bases). This CDR3 has 13 amino acids. Deletions cut 4 bases from V and 5 bases from J, with 10 bases between. Germline lookup yields CDR1 SGHRS and CDR2 YFSETQ. The whole variable domain, filled in from reference TRBV5-1 and TRBJ2-1, reads KAGVTQTPRYLIKTRGQQVTLSCSPISGHRSVSWYQQTPGQGLQFLFEYFSETQRNKGNFPGRFSGRQFSNSRSEMNVSTLELGDSALYLCASSRTTNNEQFFGPGTRLTVL.

The V and J genes are TRBV4-1 and TRBJ2-3, with TRBD1 matching over 7 bases. Germline lookup yields CDR1 MGHRA and CDR2 YSYEKL. After removal of 3 bases from V and 0 bases from J, the junction contained 9 bases not matched to a gene. CDR3 size: 17 residues. Here the CDR3 DNA reads TGCGCCAGCAGCCAGGAATACAGGGGTTTAAGCACAGATACGCAGTATTTT. Residues: CASSQEYRGLSTDTQYF.

This clone turned up a few times. This rearrangement joins TRBV5-1 to TRBJ1-1; D is possibly TRBD1 (5 bases). This CDR3 comprises 15 residues. V lost 4 bases and J lost 3, with 16 bases in between. Germline-derived CDR1 and CDR2 are SGHRS and YFSETQ. This CDR3 is CASSQTTRRDTEAFF. CDR3 sequence (DNA): TGCGCCAGCAGCCAAACCACCCGCAGGGACACTGAAGCTTTCTTT.

This clone was recorded a few times. The genes are TRBV10-3 and TRBJ1-1; D call uncertain. Per germline, CDR1 ENHRY and CDR2 SYGVKD. The CDR3 runs to 15 residues. Trimming removed 7 bases at V and 7 bases at J, with 22 bases between. The DNA for the CDR3 is TGTGCCATCACCCAAGGTCTCGGGTTGAGCTTTGAAGCTTTCTTT. It codes for CAITQGLGLSFEAFF.

The chain recombines TRBV5-1 with TRBJ1-3; D gene uncertain. CDR1 and CDR2 from the germline V gene are SGHRS and YFSETQ. The V end was cut by 0 bases, the J end by 0 bases, with 13 bases between. CDR3 length equals 17 residues. The CDR3 region has the DNA TGCGCCAGCAGCTTGGTTTCACAGTCAAGCTCTGGAAACACCATATATTTT. Amino acids: CASSLVSQSSSGNTIYF.